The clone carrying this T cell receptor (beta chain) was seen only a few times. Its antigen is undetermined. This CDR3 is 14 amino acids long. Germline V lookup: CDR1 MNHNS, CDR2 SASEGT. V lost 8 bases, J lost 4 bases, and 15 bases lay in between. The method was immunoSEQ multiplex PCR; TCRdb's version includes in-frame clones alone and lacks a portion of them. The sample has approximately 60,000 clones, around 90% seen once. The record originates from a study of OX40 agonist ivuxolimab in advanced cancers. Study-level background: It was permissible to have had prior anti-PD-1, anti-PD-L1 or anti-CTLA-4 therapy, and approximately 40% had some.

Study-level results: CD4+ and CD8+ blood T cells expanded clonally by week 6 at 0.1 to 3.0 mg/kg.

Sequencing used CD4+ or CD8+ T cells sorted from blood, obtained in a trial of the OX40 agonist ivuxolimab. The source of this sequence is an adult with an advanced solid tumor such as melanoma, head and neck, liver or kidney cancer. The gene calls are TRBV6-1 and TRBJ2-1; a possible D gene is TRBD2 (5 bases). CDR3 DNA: TGTGCCAGCCAACTCGCGGGCCCTTACAATGAGCAGTTCTTC. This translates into CASQLAGPYNEQFF.